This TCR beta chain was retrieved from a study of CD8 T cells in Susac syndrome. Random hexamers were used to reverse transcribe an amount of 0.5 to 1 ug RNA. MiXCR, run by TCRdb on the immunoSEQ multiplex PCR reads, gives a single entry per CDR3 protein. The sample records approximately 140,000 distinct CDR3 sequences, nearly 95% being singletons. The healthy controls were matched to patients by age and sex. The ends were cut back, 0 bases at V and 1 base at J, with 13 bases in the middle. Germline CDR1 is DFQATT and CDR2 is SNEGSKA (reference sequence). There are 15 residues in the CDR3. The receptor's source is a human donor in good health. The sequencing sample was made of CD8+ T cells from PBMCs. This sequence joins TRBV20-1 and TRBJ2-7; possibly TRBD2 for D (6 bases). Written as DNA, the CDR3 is TGCAGTGCTAGAGATTGGAGGGAGTCGTCCTACGAGCAGTACTTC. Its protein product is CSARDWRESSYEQYF.